One sample yielded the 25 T cell receptor beta chains listed below, sequenced in a study of cytomegalovirus exposure and HLA in healthy donors. Some clones are missing from TCRdb's copy, which holds only in-frame ones; the method was immunoSEQ multiplex PCR. The sample has 200,000 to 250,000 clones; 70% to 90% are singletons. Sequenced: PBMCs. The receptors originated from a young woman in good health and CMV-seronegative.

The rearrangement links TRBV25-1 to TRBJ2-1; 8 bases map to TRBD1. CDR1 MGHDK and CDR2 SYGVNS come from the germline V gene. After removal of 4 bases from V and 6 bases from J, the junction contained 5 bases not matched to a gene. The CDR3 is made up of 14 amino acids. CDR3 in amino acids: CASSVRTGRNEQFF. In DNA, the CDR3 is TGTGCCAGCAGTGTTCGGACAGGGCGCAATGAGCAGTTCTTC.

The V call is TRBV9, the J call TRBJ1-2; D remains ambiguous. Trimming shortened V by 1 base and J by 0 bases, and 13 bases separated the two germline ends. Germline V lookup: CDR1 SGDLS, CDR2 YYNGEE. This CDR3 has 16 residues. The CDR3 is CASSVSVSSANYGYTF. The CDR3 nucleotides are TGTGCCAGCAGCGTATCCGTTTCTTCAGCTAACTATGGCTACACCTTC.

Remarks on this clone: Other DNA sequences from this sample encode an identical CDR3 as well. J is TRBJ2-7 and V is TRBV2, with TRBD1 as a possible D gene (5 bases). Germline V gene sequence: CDR1 SNHLY, CDR2 FYNNEI. V was pared by 1 base and J by 7 bases, with 8 bases between. The CDR3 totals 12 residues. This CDR3 reads CASSEGAGEQYF. The CDR3 region has the DNA TGTGCCAGCAGTGAAGGCGCAGGGGAGCAGTACTTC.

This rearrangement joins TRBV13 to TRBJ2-2; 7 nucleotides agree with TRBD1. The CDR3 contains 14 residues. CDR1 is PRHDT and CDR2 is FYEKMQ in the germline V gene (reference sequence). With V trimmed by 5 bases and J by 7 bases, 7 bases remained unmatched. CDR3 DNA: TGTGCCAGCAGCCTCGCAGGGGGAATCGGGGAGCTGTTTTTT. Protein: CASSLAGGIGELFF.

To note about this clone: An end of the junction differs from the germline gene, which may be a read error. The chain couples TRBV2 to TRBJ2-3, with TRBD1 matching over 8 bases. In germline, CDR1 is SNHLY, CDR2 FYNNEI. The CDR3 covers 15 residues. CDR3 loop: CVSSIRTGSTDTQYF. In nucleotides, the CDR3 is TGTGTCAGCAGTATACGGACAGGGAGCACAGATACGCAGTATTTT.

The J gene is TRBJ1-2, the V gene TRBV6-1; D is ambiguous. Germline V gene lookup returns CDR1 MNHNS and CDR2 SASEGT. Trimming stripped 0 bases from V and 4 bases from J, with 12 bases between. The CDR3 loop spans 15 amino acids. CDR3 in amino acids: CASSEAEVGSYGYTF. CDR3 bases: TGTGCCAGCAGTGAAGCGGAAGTAGGGAGCTATGGCTACACCTTC.

This sequence joins TRBV5-1 and TRBJ2-2; D remains unclear. Looked up from germline, CDR1 is SGHRS and CDR2 is YFSETQ. This CDR3 has 14 residues. Trimming pared 3 bases from V and 4 bases from J, leaving 10 bases between. The CDR3 is CASSSGLITGELFF. In DNA, the CDR3 is TGCGCCAGCAGCTCTGGGCTGATCACCGGGGAGCTGTTTTTT.

The V call is TRBV5-1, the J call TRBJ2-1, with D possibly being TRBD1 (5 bases). CDR1 is SGHRS and CDR2 is YFSETQ in the germline V gene. Deletions cut 6 bases from V and 15 bases from J, with 16 bases between. The CDR3 is made up of 11 amino acids. CDR3 sequence reads: CASNQGEVRFF. The CDR3, as DNA: TGCGCCAGCAATCAAGGGGAAGTTCGGTTCTTC.

This chain connects TRBV19 to TRBJ1-4, with TRBD1 matching 9 bases. CDR3 length equals 15 residues. Germline CDR1 LNHDA, CDR2 SQIVND (reference sequence). The V and J ends lost 4 bases and 7 bases, in that order; junction bases with no gene match: 7. The CDR3 nucleotides read TGTGCCAGTAGTACGTACAGGGGGCGCGGTGAAAAACTGTTTTTT. Protein product: CASSTYRGRGEKLFF.

This clone was counted between two and nine times. This chain uses TRBV6-4 with TRBJ2-1, with a possible D match to TRBD1 (5 bases). CDR3 length: 16 residues. The ends were cut back, 2 bases at V and 6 bases at J, with 17 bases in the middle. Germline V lookup: CDR1 MRHNA, CDR2 SNTAGT. The CDR3 reads CASSDPKGKKCNEQFF. The CDR3 coding sequence is TGTGCCAGCAGTGACCCCAAGGGGAAGAAATGCAATGAGCAGTTCTTC.

The rearrangement joins TRBV27 to TRBJ1-2, with D possibly matching TRBD1 (6 bases). This CDR3 is 15 amino acids long. V was pared by 4 bases and J by 4 bases, with 16 bases between. Germline CDR1 and CDR2: MNHEY and SMNVEV (reference sequence). This CDR3 is CASSWNGGAIYGYTF. The DNA for the CDR3 is TGTGCCAGCAGTTGGAATGGGGGGGCAATCTATGGCTACACCTTC.

This sequence joins TRBV15 and TRBJ1-5; D is unclear. There are 12 residues in the CDR3. V dropped 7 bases and J dropped 4 bases, with 8 bases sitting between them. Germline CDR1 and CDR2: LNHNV and YYDKDF (reference sequence). The CDR3 here is CATTSSNQPQHF. In DNA form, the CDR3 reads TGTGCCACCACCTCCTCAAATCAGCCCCAGCATTTT.

This chain links TRBV28 with TRBJ1-5; D might be TRBD1 (5 bases). The CDR3 is made up of 16 amino acids. The V end lost 5 bases, the J end lost 0 bases, and 14 bases lay between the germline ends. The germline V gene has CDR1 MDHEN and CDR2 SYDVKM. The CDR3 sequence is CASSPVGGNSNQPQHF. The CDR3 nucleotides read TGTGCCAGCAGTCCCGTGGGGGGAAATAGCAATCAGCCCCAGCATTTT.

The gene calls are TRBV27 and TRBJ1-4; 11 positions match TRBD1. The CDR3 has 16 amino acids. The junction had 4 bases not matched to a gene; V was cut back by 5 bases and J by 2 bases. The V gene's germline CDR1 is MNHEY and CDR2 SMNVEV (reference sequence). As DNA, the CDR3 is TGTGCCAGCAGTGGACAGGGGGCGCGCACTAATGAAAAACTGTTTTTT. As protein: CASSGQGARTNEKLFF. Looking up the rest from reference TRBV27 and TRBJ1-4 gives the full variable domain: EAQVTQNPRYLITVTGKKLTVTCSQNMNHEYMSWYRQDPGLGLRQIYYSMNVEVTDKGDVPEGYKVSRKEKRNFPLILESPSPNQTSLYFCASSGQGARTNEKLFFGSGTQLSVL.

V usage is TRBV10-1 and J usage is TRBJ2-1; a weak D match, TRBD1 (5 bases). The CDR3 totals 13 residues. Looked up from germline, CDR1 is WNHNN and CDR2 is SYGVQD (reference sequence). Trimming left V 6 bases short and J 10 bases short, with 16 bases between. The CDR3 bases are TGCGCCAGCAGCCTTGGACAAGCTCGGGAGCAGTTCTTC. Its translation is CASSLGQAREQFF.

CDR3 in amino acids: CASSPPDVGDTQYF. The CDR3 nucleotides read TGCGCCAGCAGCCCGCCCGACGTTGGAGATACGCAGTATTTT. The V call is TRBV5-1, the J call TRBJ2-3; D is undetermined. Trimming took off 4 bases at V and 5 bases at J, with 14 bases between the two ends. Germline loops: CDR1 SGHRS, CDR2 YFSETQ. This CDR3 spans 14 amino acids. Full variable domain (rest looked up from reference TRBV5-1 and TRBJ2-3): KAGVTQTPRYLIKTRGQQVTLSCSPISGHRSVSWYQQTPGQGLQFLFEYFSETQRNKGNFPGRFSGRQFSNSRSEMNVSTLELGDSALYLCASSPPDVGDTQYFGPGTRLTVL.

The rearrangement uses TRBV27 and TRBJ2-6; D gene uncertain. Germline V gene sequence: CDR1 MNHEY, CDR2 SMNVEV (reference sequence). Trimming stripped 4 bases from V and 4 bases from J, with 8 bases between. The length of the CDR3 is 14 residues. CDR3 region: CASSSPGGANVLTF. The DNA for the CDR3 is TGTGCCAGCAGTTCCCCTGGGGGGGCCAACGTCCTGACTTTC.

V usage is TRBV28 and J usage is TRBJ1-1; D possibly corresponds to TRBD1 (5 bases). CDR1 MDHEN and CDR2 SYDVKM come from the germline V gene. The CDR3 runs to 15 residues. V shed 4 bases and J shed 5 bases, with 17 bases lying between them. The CDR3 region is CASSSPSMGHTEAFF. For the CDR3, the DNA is TGTGCCAGCAGTTCCCCCTCCATGGGGCATACTGAAGCTTTCTTT.

The rearrangement joins TRBV2 to TRBJ2-3; D not certain. The CDR3 has 11 residues. Between the trimmed V and J ends, which lost 7 bases and 3 bases, there was a span of 5 bases. The germline V gene encodes CDR1 SNHLY and CDR2 FYNNEI. CDR3 DNA sequence: TGTGCCAGCACTATAACAGATACGCAGTATTTT. Its protein product is CASTITDTQYF.

The chain joins TRBV7-3 to TRBJ2-5, with 7 positions matching TRBD1. The CDR3 has 13 residues. After removal of 5 bases from V and 5 bases from J, the junction contained 5 bases not matched to a gene. Germline CDR1 is SGHTA and CDR2 is FQGTGA. CDR3 region: CASSPGQSETQYF. The CDR3, as DNA: TGTGCCAGCAGCCCGGGACAGAGCGAGACCCAGTACTTC.

The chain uses TRBV11-1 and TRBJ1-2; D gene ambiguous. The CDR3 is 14 amino acids. V was clipped by 0 bases and J by 2 bases, with 7 bases between them. The germline V gene has CDR1 SGHAT and CDR2 FQDESV (reference sequence). The CDR3, as DNA: TGTGCCAGCAGCTTAGCAGGCCCGAACTATGGCTACACCTTC. It specifies CASSLAGPNYGYTF. The variable domain in full, completed from reference TRBV11-1 and TRBJ1-2, reads EAEVAQSPRYKITEKSQAVAFWCDPISGHATLYWYRQILGQGPELLVQFQDESVVDDSQLPKDRFSAERLKGVDSTLKIQPAELGDSAMYLCASSLAGPNYGYTFGSGTRLTVV.

The genes are TRBV5-8 and TRBJ2-5, with 12 nucleotides matching TRBD2. Per germline, CDR1 SGHTS and CDR2 YDEGEE. There are 15 residues in the CDR3. J gave up 7 bases and V 4 bases, and 8 bases lay outside the gene matches. The CDR3 DNA reads TGTGCCAGCAGCCCCCTAGCGGGGGGGCGTGGGACCCAGTACTTC. This translates into CASSPLAGGRGTQYF.

V gene TRBV29-1 combines with J gene TRBJ2-7; the match to TRBD1 covers 9 bases. In germline, CDR1 is SQVTM, CDR2 ANQGSEA. Trimming cost V 3 bases and J 5 bases; bases outside gene matches: 5. There are 13 residues in the CDR3. The CDR3 bases are TGCAGCGTTGAGGGGACAGGGCCCCACGAGCAGTACTTC. It translates to CSVEGTGPHEQYF.

The gene calls are TRBV18 and TRBJ2-1, with a possible D match to TRBD2 (7 bases). Germline values: CDR1 KGHSH, CDR2 LQKENI. CDR3 length: 13 residues. The germline V and J ends were trimmed by 6 bases and 9 bases, with 15 bases remaining between them. In nucleotides, the CDR3 is TGTGCCAGCTCCGCCCGGGGGGCTGGTGAGCAGTTCTTC. This gives the protein CASSARGAGEQFF. Full variable domain (outside the CDR3, taken from reference TRBV18 and TRBJ2-1): NAGVMQNPRHLVRRRGQEARLRCSPMKGHSHVYWYRQLPEEGLKFMVYLQKENIIDESGMPKERFSAEFPKEGPSILRIQQVVRGDSAAYFCASSARGAGEQFFGPGTRLTVL.

This chain connects TRBV5-1 to TRBJ2-3; D is perhaps TRBD2 (6 bases). V lost 5 bases to trimming and J lost 0 bases, with 13 bases between them. Looked up from germline, CDR1 is SGHRS and CDR2 is YFSETQ. There are 15 residues in the CDR3. The CDR3 region is CASRLAAPSTDTQYF. The DNA for the CDR3 is TGCGCCAGCAGGTTAGCGGCCCCTAGCACAGATACGCAGTATTTT.